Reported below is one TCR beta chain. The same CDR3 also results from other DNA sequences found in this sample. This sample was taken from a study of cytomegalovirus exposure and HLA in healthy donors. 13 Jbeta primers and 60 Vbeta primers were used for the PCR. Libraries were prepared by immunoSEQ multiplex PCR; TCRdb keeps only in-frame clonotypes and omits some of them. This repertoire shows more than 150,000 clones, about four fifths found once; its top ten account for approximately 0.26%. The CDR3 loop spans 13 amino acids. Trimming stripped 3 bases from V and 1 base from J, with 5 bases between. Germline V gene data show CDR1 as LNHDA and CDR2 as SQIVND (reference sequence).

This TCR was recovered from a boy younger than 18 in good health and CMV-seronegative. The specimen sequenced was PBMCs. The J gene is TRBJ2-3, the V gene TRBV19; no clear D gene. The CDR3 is CASSILGTDTQYF. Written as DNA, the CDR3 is TGTGCCAGTAGTATCCTAGGCACAGATACGCAGTATTTT.